The 10 T cell receptor beta chains below all came from one sample that was sequenced in a study of OX40 agonist ivuxolimab in advanced cancers. Libraries were built with the immunoSEQ multiplex PCR assay. TCRdb limited this immuneACCESS table to in-frame rearrangements with V and J called. A share of clones is missing; checked studies link under half to unresolved V genes, and the rest is unexplained. The sample profile shows tens of thousands of clones; roughly nine tenths of them were found once. The top ten clonotypes cover around 0.34% of the sample. The sequenced sample was CD4+ or CD8+ T cells sorted from blood, obtained in a trial of the OX40 agonist ivuxolimab. The receptors were sampled from an adult with an advanced solid tumor such as melanoma, head and neck, liver or kidney cancer.

This clone was counted only a few times. The chain carries TRBV7-2 and TRBJ2-3; D not resolved. CDR3 length: 12 residues. Germline V lookup: CDR1 SGHTA, CDR2 FQGNSA. V was cut by 5 bases and J by 2 bases, with 5 bases left in between. DNA for the CDR3: TGTGCCAGCAGCCCGTTCACAGATACGCAGTATTTT. This gives the protein CASSPFTDTQYF.

This clone is a singleton in its sample. The chain employs TRBV2 and TRBJ2-5; D is undetermined. The CDR3 is 11 residues long. V lost 1 base and J lost 5, with 2 bases in between. Germline-derived CDR1 and CDR2 are SNHLY and FYNNEI. CDR3 amino acids: CASSEEETQYF. Here the CDR3 DNA reads TGTGCCAGCAGTGAAGAGGAGACCCAGTACTTC.

V and J are TRBV30 and TRBJ1-5; no clear D gene. The V end was cut by 2 bases, the J end by 1 base, with 15 bases between. The CDR3 is 16 amino acids. Germline-derived CDR1 and CDR2 are GTSNPN and SVGIG (reference sequence). CDR3 sequence: CAWSQRGFGSNQPQHF. DNA for the CDR3: TGTGCCTGGAGTCAACGGGGATTCGGAAGCAATCAGCCCCAGCATTTT.

The gene calls are TRBV7-8 and TRBJ2-5; D tentatively reads TRBD1 or TRBD2 (5 bases each). The ends were cut back, 5 bases at V and 5 bases at J, with 15 bases in the middle. The CDR3 is made up of 14 amino acids. The germline V gene has CDR1 SGHVS and CDR2 FQNEAQ. In nucleotides, the CDR3 is TGTGCCAGCAGCCTTGGGACGCTGTGGGAGACCCAGTACTTC. Protein sequence: CASSLGTLWETQYF.

This sequence joins TRBV19 and TRBJ2-6; D gene unclear. This CDR3 is built from 13 residues. Germline V gene sequence: CDR1 LNHDA, CDR2 SQIVND (reference sequence). V lost 6 bases and J lost 3, with 6 bases in between. The CDR3 nucleotides read TGTGCCAGTAGGGGGTATGGGGCCAACGTCCTGACTTTC. Its translation: CASRGYGANVLTF. The variable domain in full, completed from reference TRBV19 and TRBJ2-6, reads DGGITQSPKYLFRKEGQNVTLSCEQNLNHDAMYWYRQDPGQGLRLIYYSQIVNDFQKGDIAEGYSVSREKKESFPLTVTSAQKNPTAFYLCASRGYGANVLTFGAGSRLTVL.

The chain joins TRBV6-6 to TRBJ2-5, with D possibly called TRBD1 or TRBD2 (5 bases each). The CDR3 has 13 amino acids. The germline gives CDR1 MNHNY, CDR2 SVGAGI (reference sequence). V gave up 7 bases and J gave up 4 bases, with 13 bases separating them. The DNA for the CDR3 is TGTGCCAGCACTCAGCTGGGACGAGAGACCCAGTACTTC. Encoded protein: CASTQLGRETQYF.

CDR3 sequence (DNA): TGTGCCAGCAGGCGGGGAGTGGGTGCTGAAGCTTTCTTT. Amino acid sequence: CASRRGVGAEAFF. The V call is TRBV6-5, the J call TRBJ1-1; D not resolved. The CDR3 sequence is 13 residues long. Germline values: CDR1 MNHEY, CDR2 SVGAGI. Trimming removed 6 bases from V and 6 bases from J, with 14 bases in between.

A word on this clone: Other DNA sequences in this sample translate to the same CDR3. The chain employs TRBV14 and TRBJ1-1; unclear D gene. This CDR3 has 13 amino acids. CDR1 and CDR2 (germline): SGHDN, FVKESK. V was trimmed by 6 bases and J by 0 bases, leaving 8 bases between them. The CDR3 reads CASSPSMNTEAFF. CDR3 in DNA: TGTGCCAGCAGTCCCTCGATGAACACTGAAGCTTTCTTT.

This clone has more than one count but fewer than ten. The rearrangement links TRBV4-3 to TRBJ1-6; D is perhaps TRBD1 (6 bases). Trimming stripped 5 bases from V and 7 bases from J, with 12 bases between. The CDR3 has 14 residues. Germline CDR1 reads LGHNA; CDR2 reads YSLEER. The CDR3 sequence: CASSYKTGNSPLHF. DNA for the CDR3: TGCGCCAGCAGCTATAAAACAGGGAATTCACCCCTCCACTTT.

J is TRBJ2-2 and V is TRBV29-1; 7 positions match TRBD1. The CDR3 runs to 17 residues. CDR1 and CDR2 from the germline V gene are SQVTM and ANQGSEA. With 6 bases clipped from V and 0 bases from J, the junction kept 13 bases outside the gene matches. CDR3 in DNA: TGCAGCGTGGGGGCCCGAGCCGGGACAGCGAACACCGGGGAGCTGTTTTTT. Its protein product is CSVGARAGTANTGELFF.